One sample yielded the 28 T cell receptor beta chains listed below, sequenced in a study of blood T cell repertoires in COVID-19. Using immunoSEQ multiplex PCR, the repertoire was profiled, and TCRdb retains in-frame clones only, with some absent. This sample yields around 120,000 clones, of which 70% to 90% are seen a single time; 2% to 2.5% belongs to the top ten. The sample taken for sequencing was peripheral blood. The source of these receptors is a human donor in a cohort sampled during active COVID-19.

The gene calls are TRBV2 and TRBJ2-1; D not resolved. CDR1 SNHLY and CDR2 FYNNEI come from the germline V gene. This CDR3 comprises 13 residues. The V and J ends lost 8 bases and 7 bases respectively, with 15 bases between them. This CDR3 reads CASGQEESNEQFF. The DNA for the CDR3 is TGTGCCAGCGGGCAGGAAGAGTCGAATGAGCAGTTCTTC.

About this clone: This same CDR3 is encoded by further DNA sequences in the sample. V and J are TRBV19 and TRBJ2-3; 7 positions match TRBD2. V gave up 6 bases and J gave up 3 bases; unmatched junction bases: 3. This CDR3 is built from 13 residues. The germline CDR1 and CDR2 sequences are LNHDA and SQIVND (reference sequence). The CDR3 region is CASSEGGTDTQYF. DNA of the CDR3: TGTGCCAGTAGCGAGGGAGGGACAGATACGCAGTATTTT.

V and J are TRBV27 and TRBJ2-1; 7 positions match TRBD2. Germline values: CDR1 MNHEY, CDR2 SMNVEV (reference sequence). This CDR3 spans 12 amino acids. V was pared by 7 bases and J by 6 bases, with 3 bases of the junction left unmatched. CDR3 sequence reads: CASTAGVNEQFF. The CDR3 DNA reads as TGTGCCAGCACGGCGGGAGTCAATGAGCAGTTCTTC.

The rearrangement joins TRBV28 to TRBJ1-2, with 7 bases aligning to TRBD1. The CDR3 is made up of 12 amino acids. After removal of 9 bases from V and 3 bases from J, the junction contained 4 bases not matched to a gene. Germline V gene sequence: CDR1 MDHEN, CDR2 SYDVKM. The CDR3 protein is CASTGTDYGYTF. The CDR3 DNA follows: TGTGCCAGTACCGGGACAGACTATGGCTACACCTTC.

The chain has TRBV9 and TRBJ2-7; D uncertain. The germline V gene encodes CDR1 SGDLS and CDR2 YYNGEE. Trimming left V 4 bases short and J 0 bases short, with 11 bases between. CDR3 size: 14 residues. The CDR3 nucleotides are TGTGCCAGCAGCTATCTTCCTAGCTCCTACGAGCAGTACTTC. Its protein is CASSYLPSSYEQYF. The full variable domain, its missing parts supplied by reference TRBV9 and TRBJ2-7, is DSGVTQTPKHLITATGQRVTLRCSPRSGDLSVYWYQQSLDQGLQFLIQYYNGEERAKGNILERFSAQQFPDLHSELNLSSLELGDSALYFCASSYLPSSYEQYFGPGTRLTVT.

V gene TRBV24-1 combines with J gene TRBJ2-2, with 10 bases aligning to TRBD1. The CDR3 consists of 13 residues. CDR1 and CDR2 (germline): KGHDR, SFDVKD. V shed 11 bases and J 6 bases; nucleotides not matched to a gene: 5. The DNA for the CDR3 is TGTGCCATCCGACAGGGGGCGGCCGGGGAGCTGTTTTTT. This sequence encodes CAIRQGAAGELFF.

This chain uses TRBV28 with TRBJ1-4, with no clear D. This CDR3 has 15 amino acids. CDR1 and CDR2 from the germline V gene are MDHEN and SYDVKM. Trimming shortened V by 2 bases and J by 0 bases, and 7 bases separated the two germline ends. The CDR3 sequence: CASSLEGATNEKLFF. The CDR3 DNA follows: TGTGCCAGCAGTTTAGAGGGAGCAACTAATGAAAAACTGTTTTTT.

The chain combines TRBV19 with TRBJ1-3, with D possibly TRBD1 on 5 matching bases. CDR1 and CDR2 from the germline V gene are LNHDA and SQIVND (reference sequence). The CDR3 has 15 residues. V gave up 6 bases and J gave up 2 bases, with 14 bases separating them. CDR3 nucleotides: TGTGCCAGTAGAGCCACAGGAGAAGCTGGAAACACCATATATTTT. It codes for CASRATGEAGNTIYF.

This sequence joins TRBV29-1 and TRBJ1-2, with 10 bases fitting TRBD1. The CDR3 length is 12 residues. The V and J ends lost 8 bases and 7 bases, in that order; junction bases with no gene match: 7. The germline gives CDR1 SQVTM, CDR2 ANQGSEA. The CDR3: CSTKTGGRGYTF. Here the CDR3 DNA reads TGCAGCACTAAGACAGGGGGCCGTGGCTACACCTTC.

The table lists this clone with a count of one. The genes are TRBV10-3 and TRBJ1-2; D not certain. CDR3 length equals 14 residues. Germline loops: CDR1 ENHRY, CDR2 SYGVKD. The V end was cut by 0 bases, the J end by 3 bases, with 8 bases between. CDR3 nucleotides: TGTGCCATCAGTGAGTCGGAAGACTACTATGGCTACACCTTC. It encodes CAISESEDYYGYTF.

The gene calls are TRBV11-3 and TRBJ2-1; D is ambiguous. Germline V gene data show CDR1 as SGHNT and CDR2 as YENEEA. V was cut by 5 bases and J by 0 bases, with 11 bases left in between. The CDR3 covers 15 residues. The CDR3 DNA sequence: TGTGCCAGCAGCCGACTTGGAAGCTCCTACAATGAGCAGTTCTTC. Its translation: CASSRLGSSYNEQFF.

This chain links TRBV27 with TRBJ1-5; 7 nucleotides agree with TRBD1. Germline V gene data show CDR1 as MNHEY and CDR2 as SMNVEV (reference sequence). The V segment lost 6 bases and the J segment 4 bases; nucleotides outside the gene matches: 15. The CDR3 has 17 amino acids. CDR3 loop: CASSQNPPGGRNQPQHF. The CDR3 bases are TGTGCCAGCAGCCAAAATCCCCCAGGGGGACGGAATCAGCCCCAGCATTTT.

The chain has TRBV5-4 and TRBJ1-4; D remains unclear. Germline assignment: CDR1 SGHNT and CDR2 YYREEE (reference sequence). This CDR3 is built from 16 residues. V was shortened by 0 bases and J by 0 bases, with 9 bases between the two germline ends. DNA for the CDR3: TGTGCCAGCAGCTTGGGCCACAGTTCAACTAATGAAAAACTGTTTTTT. Its translation: CASSLGHSSTNEKLFF.

This rearrangement joins TRBV5-1 to TRBJ2-3, with D maybe TRBD2 (6 bases). The CDR3 is 14 residues long. Trimming took 5 bases from V and 3 from J, leaving 13 bases between them. Germline values: CDR1 SGHRS, CDR2 YFSETQ. The CDR3 nucleotides are TGCGCCAGCAGTTCTGGGGCGGGAACAGATACGCAGTATTTT. It is translated as CASSSGAGTDTQYF. Combining the CDR3 with reference TRBV5-1 and TRBJ2-3 gives the whole variable domain KAGVTQTPRYLIKTRGQQVTLSCSPISGHRSVSWYQQTPGQGLQFLFEYFSETQRNKGNFPGRFSGRQFSNSRSEMNVSTLELGDSALYLCASSSGAGTDTQYFGPGTRLTVL.

The chain combines TRBV7-9 with TRBJ2-3; no definite D call. This CDR3 region has 12 residues. Germline V gives CDR1 SEHNR, CDR2 FQNEAQ (reference sequence). Trimming shortened V by 7 bases and J by 0 bases, and 5 bases separated the two germline ends. CDR3 DNA: TGTGCCAGCACCCAGAGCACAGATACGCAGTATTTT. This encodes CASTQSTDTQYF.

The V call is TRBV5-1, the J call TRBJ1-2; D gene unclear. CDR3 length: 16 residues. Germline loops: CDR1 SGHRS, CDR2 YFSETQ. With 1 base removed from V and 0 bases from J, the gap between germline ends came to 13 bases. The CDR3 loop reads CASSLMSSGTNYGYTF. The CDR3 coding sequence is TGCGCCAGCAGCTTGATGTCGTCAGGCACTAACTATGGCTACACCTTC.

The CDR3 DNA follows: TGTGCCAGCAGTGAAGCTTATAGAAATCAGCCCCAGCATTTT. Translating it yields CASSEAYRNQPQHF. The chain recombines TRBV2 with TRBJ1-5, with D unclear. CDR1 is SNHLY, CDR2 FYNNEI, per germline. Trimming left V 0 bases short and J 4 bases short, with 7 bases between. The CDR3 extends over 14 amino acids.

The J gene is TRBJ2-7, the V gene TRBV7-3, with 9 positions matching TRBD2. V lost 1 base to trimming and J lost 5 bases; unmatched junction nucleotides: 12. The CDR3 covers 17 residues. Germline V lookup: CDR1 SGHTA, CDR2 FQGTGA. The CDR3 spells CASSLRLAALGGHEQYF. CDR3 nucleotides: TGTGCCAGCAGCTTAAGACTAGCGGCCCTAGGCGGGCACGAGCAGTACTTC.

The genes are TRBV6-6 and TRBJ2-4, with 8 bases aligning to TRBD1. V lost 6 bases and J lost 4; bases outside the gene matches: 8. The CDR3 runs to 15 residues. Germline lookup yields CDR1 MNHNY and CDR2 SVGAGI (reference sequence). The CDR3 here is CASSPRGQGKNIQYF. The CDR3 DNA sequence: TGTGCCAGCAGCCCTAGAGGACAGGGTAAAAACATTCAGTACTTC.

The chain combines TRBV27 with TRBJ2-3; D remains unclear. The V gene lost 0 bases and the J gene lost 10 bases, with 11 bases spanning the gap. From germline, CDR1 is MNHEY and CDR2 SMNVEV (reference sequence). There are 13 residues in the CDR3. CDR3 nucleotides: TGTGCCAGCAGTTTATCGATGACTCGGGCGCAGTATTTT. Translated, it gives CASSLSMTRAQYF.

The chain joins TRBV28 to TRBJ1-1; D not certain. The CDR3 loop spans 11 amino acids. Germline values: CDR1 MDHEN, CDR2 SYDVKM. V lost 5 bases and J 4 bases, leaving 5 bases between the germline ends. The CDR3 bases are TGTGCCAGCAGTCCCCTCACTGAAGCTTTCTTT. This codes for CASSPLTEAFF.

This chain joins TRBV18 and TRBJ2-1; TRBD2 matches at 8 bases. CDR1 and CDR2 (germline): KGHSH, LQKENI. The CDR3 sequence is 12 residues long. Germline trimming cut 3 bases from V and 14 bases from J; bases unmatched to any gene: 6. CDR3 loop: CASSPDGTRKFF. CDR3 sequence (DNA): TGTGCCAGCTCACCTGACGGGACTAGGAAGTTCTTC.

The rearrangement uses TRBV12-5 and TRBJ1-1; D unresolved. The ends were cut back, 6 bases at V and 6 bases at J, with 14 bases in the middle. This CDR3 is built from 13 residues. The germline V gene has CDR1 LGHNT and CDR2 FRNRAP. The CDR3 region is CASGRTEEAEAFF. In nucleotides, the CDR3 is TGTGCTAGTGGGAGGACCGAGGAGGCTGAAGCTTTCTTT.

The chain uses TRBV5-6 and TRBJ2-2; TRBD2 agrees at 8 bases. With 4 bases clipped from V and 1 base from J, the junction kept 9 bases outside the gene matches. Germline V gives CDR1 SGHDT, CDR2 YYEEEE. The CDR3 has 17 amino acids. As DNA, the CDR3 is TGTGCCAGCAGCCCCGGGGGGGGCAGACTGAACACCGGGGAGCTGTTTTTT. It codes for CASSPGGGRLNTGELFF.

The chain combines TRBV12-3 or TRBV12-4 with TRBJ2-3; D is undetermined. V lost 6 bases to trimming and J lost 1 base, with 8 bases between them. This CDR3 contains 13 residues. The DNA for the CDR3 is TGTGCCAGCAGCCTACAGCGCACAGATACGCAGTATTTT. Residues: CASSLQRTDTQYF.

V gene TRBV28 combines with J gene TRBJ2-1; 9 nucleotides line up with TRBD1. CDR1 is MDHEN, CDR2 SYDVKM, per germline. V was clipped by 3 bases and J by 8 bases; unmatched bases: 5. The CDR3 contains 14 residues. CDR3 nucleotides: TGTGCCAGCAGTTTGAACCGGGACAGGGATGAGCAGTTCTTC. It yields the protein CASSLNRDRDEQFF.

The chain joins TRBV19 to TRBJ1-2, with TRBD1 matching 7 bases. V lost 7 bases and J lost 8; bases outside the gene matches: 19. This CDR3 has 16 amino acids. Germline CDR1 is LNHDA and CDR2 is SQIVND (reference sequence). CDR3 loop: CASTPIGQEGQWGYTF. In nucleotides, the CDR3 is TGTGCCAGTACCCCGATCGGACAGGAAGGCCAGTGGGGCTACACCTTC.

Only one count was recorded for this clone. This sequence joins TRBV7-9 and TRBJ1-2; tentative D call: TRBD1 (6 bases). The CDR3 spans 15 residues. From germline, CDR1 is SEHNR and CDR2 FQNEAQ (reference sequence). The V gene lost 2 bases and the J gene lost 4 bases, with 14 bases spanning the gap. DNA for the CDR3: TGTGCCAGCAGCTTAACCCGGGACACCTCCTATGGCTACACCTTC. Residues: CASSLTRDTSYGYTF.